This passage covers 25 T cell receptor beta chains from one sample sequenced in a study of T cells after somatic rescue of genetic block. Repertoires were generated with immunoSEQ multiplex PCR, while TCRdb's copy carries only in-frame clones and drops some. The sample includes 45,000 to 55,000 clones, approximately 96% seen only once; the top ten take approximately 0.07%. The sample was peripheral blood mononuclear cells (PBMCs). The receptor source for this set is a child younger than two.

The chain links TRBV16 to TRBJ1-5; 7 nucleotides agree with TRBD1. V shed 0 bases, J shed 7 bases, and the junction held 3 bases outside the gene matches. Germline assignment: CDR1 KGHSY and CDR2 FQNENV. The CDR3 has 14 amino acids. CDR3 protein: CASSQSPGGQPQHF. In DNA form, the CDR3 reads TGTGCCAGCAGCCAATCTCCAGGGGGACAGCCCCAGCATTTT.

The chain employs TRBV11-3 and TRBJ2-1; TRBD2 is a possible D gene (5 bases). The ends were cut back, 5 bases at V and 6 bases at J, with 14 bases in the middle. In germline, CDR1 is SGHNT, CDR2 YENEEA. The CDR3 length is 14 residues. CDR3 DNA sequence: TGTGCCAGCAGCGCTCGGGAAGGGCGCAATGAGCAGTTCTTC. It yields the protein CASSAREGRNEQFF. The entire variable domain, with the rest obtained from reference TRBV11-3 and TRBJ2-1, is as follows: EAGVVQSPRYKIIEKKQPVAFWCNPISGHNTLYWYLQNLGQGPELLIRYENEEAVDDSQLPKDRFSAERLKGVDSTLKIQPAELGDSAVYLCASSAREGRNEQFFGPGTRLTVL.

Written as DNA, the CDR3 is TGTGCCAGTAGTATAGCAACAGGGTCGAAGCAGTTCTTC. Protein sequence: CASSIATGSKQFF. The chain employs TRBV19 and TRBJ2-1, with D perhaps matching TRBD1 (6 bases). Looked up from germline, CDR1 is LNHDA and CDR2 is SQIVND (reference sequence). Trimming removed 1 base at V and 11 bases at J, with 12 bases between. The CDR3 length is 13 residues. The full variable domain, its missing parts supplied by reference TRBV19 and TRBJ2-1, is DGGITQSPKYLFRKEGQNVTLSCEQNLNHDAMYWYRQDPGQGLRLIYYSQIVNDFQKGDIAEGYSVSREKKESFPLTVTSAQKNPTAFYLCASSIATGSKQFFGPGTRLTVL.

The table lists this clone with a count of one. The chain has TRBV2 and TRBJ2-7; D perhaps matches TRBD1 (8 bases). With 6 bases removed from V and 6 bases from J, the gap between germline ends came to 12 bases. The germline gives CDR1 SNHLY, CDR2 FYNNEI. The CDR3 length is 12 residues. The CDR3 region is CASRDREGEQYF. The CDR3 bases are TGTGCCAGCAGGGACAGGGAGGGCGAGCAGTACTTC.

The rearrangement uses TRBV2 and TRBJ2-3; TRBD2 agrees at 9 bases. This CDR3 is built from 16 residues. V was pared by 2 bases and J by 2 bases, with 5 bases of the junction left unmatched. Germline CDR1 is SNHLY and CDR2 is FYNNEI. CDR3 residues: CASSELAGRFTDTQYF. The CDR3 region has the DNA TGTGCCAGCAGTGAACTAGCGGGAAGGTTCACAGATACGCAGTATTTT.

The rearrangement links TRBV12-5 to TRBJ1-1; D ambiguous. The CDR3 length is 10 residues. Germline-derived CDR1 and CDR2 are LGHNT and FRNRAP. V lost 3 bases, J lost 8 bases, and 4 bases lay in between. In DNA, the CDR3 is TGTGCTAGTGGTTTTAACGAAGCTTTCTTT. This translates into CASGFNEAFF.

The CDR3 nucleotides read TGTGCCAGCTTGGAGGTAGGGGAAGCTTTCTTT. Its translation is CASLEVGEAFF. The V and J genes are TRBV6-1 and TRBJ1-1; D gene ambiguous. CDR1 is MNHNS, CDR2 SASEGT, per germline. V dropped 8 bases and J dropped 8 bases, with 12 bases sitting between them. There are 11 residues in the CDR3.

The V call is TRBV4-3, the J call TRBJ2-1; 13 nucleotides align to TRBD2. This CDR3 has 17 residues. Germline V CDR1 and CDR2: LGHNA, YSLEER. Trimming took 1 base from V and 8 from J; bases not matched to a gene: 8. CDR3 DNA sequence: TGCGCCAGCAGCCAAGTGTCACTAGCGGGAGGGCAACATGAGCAGTTCTTC. Its translation is CASSQVSLAGGQHEQFF.

The V call is TRBV7-2, the J call TRBJ2-2; maybe TRBD2 (5 bases). This CDR3 region has 16 residues. Per the germline V gene, CDR1 is SGHTA and CDR2 is FQGNSA. V was clipped by 3 bases and J by 2 bases, with 13 bases between them. CDR3 region: CASSFGVALNTGELFF. CDR3 DNA: TGTGCCAGCAGCTTCGGGGTAGCGTTAAACACCGGGGAGCTGTTTTTT.

This clone was recorded once. This chain uses TRBV5-1 with TRBJ1-1; maybe TRBD1 (5 bases). The V gene's germline CDR1 is SGHRS and CDR2 YFSETQ. V was cut by 0 bases and J by 3 bases, with 15 bases left in between. CDR3 length equals 16 residues. CDR3 region: CASSLGLGTGHTEAFF. CDR3 DNA: TGCGCCAGCAGCTTGGGATTGGGGACGGGGCACACTGAAGCTTTCTTT.

The chain links TRBV25-1 to TRBJ2-7; 11 nucleotides agree with TRBD2. The CDR3 runs 16 residues. The germline gives CDR1 MGHDK, CDR2 SYGVNS. Losses at the gene ends were 2 bases for V and 3 bases for J; bases not matched to a gene: 6. In DNA, the CDR3 is TGTGCCAGCAGTGAAGGGCTAGCGGGAGGAAACTACGAGCAGTACTTC. Its protein is CASSEGLAGGNYEQYF.

The V gene is TRBV7-9, the J gene TRBJ1-3; no firm D call. CDR3 length: 16 residues. Germline loops: CDR1 SEHNR, CDR2 FQNEAQ (reference sequence). Trimming took 3 bases from V and 3 from J, leaving 15 bases between them. CDR3 DNA sequence: TGTGCCAGCAGCTTTACAACCGGGGTGTTTGGAAACACCATATATTTT. It is translated as CASSFTTGVFGNTIYF.

The genes are TRBV28 and TRBJ1-2; 7 bases agree with TRBD1. CDR3 length equals 13 residues. Germline V gene data show CDR1 as MDHEN and CDR2 as SYDVKM. Trimming at V came to 6 bases and at J to 2 bases, leaving 3 bases not matched to a gene. The CDR3 here is CASSSTGNYGYTF. CDR3 bases: TGTGCCAGCAGCTCGACAGGGAACTATGGCTACACCTTC.

V and J are TRBV7-2 and TRBJ1-2; D uncertain. V gave up 1 base and J gave up 0 bases, with 9 bases separating them. Per germline, CDR1 SGHTA and CDR2 FQGNSA. The CDR3 totals 15 residues. CDR3 nucleotides: TGTGCCAGCAGCTTAGGTGAGGGCCCTAACTATGGCTACACCTTC. Its translation: CASSLGEGPNYGYTF.

The CDR3 protein is CASSYSRDRAKNIQYF. Here the CDR3 DNA reads TGTGCCAGCAGTTACTCGAGGGACAGGGCCAAAAACATTCAGTACTTC. V and J are TRBV6-5 and TRBJ2-4; 8 positions match TRBD1. The CDR3 contains 16 residues. Germline CDR1 reads MNHEY; CDR2 reads SVGAGI. V shed 0 bases, J shed 1 base, and the junction held 2 bases outside the gene matches.

The gene calls are TRBV7-2 and TRBJ2-1; no definite D call. The V end lost 2 bases, the J end lost 3 bases, and 11 bases lay between the germline ends. This CDR3 is built from 15 residues. The germline V gene has CDR1 SGHTA and CDR2 FQGNSA. CDR3 protein: CASSLKGPFYNEQFF. As DNA, the CDR3 is TGTGCCAGCAGCTTAAAAGGCCCCTTCTACAATGAGCAGTTCTTC.

The chain uses TRBV28 and TRBJ2-3, with a possible D match to TRBD2 (5 bases). There are 14 residues in the CDR3. V lost 1 base and J 0 bases, leaving 5 bases between the germline ends. Per germline, CDR1 MDHEN and CDR2 SYDVKM. CDR3 nucleotides: TGTGCCAGCAGTTTATCTAGCAGCACAGATACGCAGTATTTT. It encodes CASSLSSSTDTQYF.

The gene calls are TRBV6-6 and TRBJ2-2; tentatively, D is TRBD2 (5 bases). Germline V CDR1 and CDR2: MNHNY, SVGAGI (reference sequence). V gave up 5 bases and J gave up 1 base, with 8 bases separating them. This CDR3 has 14 amino acids. This chain's CDR3 is CASSLRENTGELFF. The CDR3 nucleotides are TGTGCCAGCAGTCTCCGGGAGAACACCGGGGAGCTGTTTTTT.

V usage is TRBV5-1 and J usage is TRBJ2-3; D ambiguous. Germline V gene data show CDR1 as SGHRS and CDR2 as YFSETQ. Trimming cost V 1 base and J 5 bases, with 14 bases left between them. This CDR3 is 15 amino acids long. DNA for the CDR3: TGCGCCAGCAGCTTGCGGAGTATGAATGGAGATACGCAGTATTTT. This gives the protein CASSLRSMNGDTQYF.

The J gene is TRBJ1-3, the V gene TRBV11-2, with D tentatively TRBD1 (5 bases). Deletions cut 3 bases from V and 2 bases from J, with 8 bases between. The CDR3 spans 14 residues. In germline, CDR1 is SGHAT, CDR2 FQNNGV. CDR3 DNA: TGTGCCAGCAGCTTGGGGGGTGCTGGAAACACCATATATTTT. Protein product: CASSLGGAGNTIYF.

J is TRBJ2-1 and V is TRBV10-3; 10 positions match TRBD1. In germline, CDR1 is ENHRY, CDR2 SYGVKD. This CDR3 is built from 14 residues. With 4 bases clipped from V and 3 bases from J, the junction kept 0 bases outside the gene matches. CDR3 protein: CAISGTGGYNEQFF. The CDR3 DNA reads as TGTGCCATCAGTGGGACAGGGGGCTACAATGAGCAGTTCTTC.

The chain combines TRBV18 with TRBJ2-3; unclear D gene. The CDR3 contains 12 residues. The ends were cut back, 6 bases at V and 1 base at J, with 5 bases in the middle. Looked up from germline, CDR1 is KGHSH and CDR2 is LQKENI. In DNA form, the CDR3 reads TGTGCCAGCTCCGTTGGCACAGATACGCAGTATTTT. Translated, it gives CASSVGTDTQYF.

J is TRBJ2-3 and V is TRBV4-1, with D unclear. Germline V gene lookup returns CDR1 MGHRA and CDR2 YSYEKL. V gave up 1 base and J gave up 5 bases, with 7 bases separating them. The CDR3 length is 13 residues. The CDR3 DNA follows: TGCGCCAGCAGCCAAGGGGCAAGAGATACGCAGTATTTT. It encodes CASSQGARDTQYF.

This rearrangement joins TRBV5-8 to TRBJ2-7, with no clear D. This CDR3 contains 11 residues. V was clipped by 3 bases and J by 1 base, with 2 bases between them. From germline, CDR1 is SGHTS and CDR2 YDEGEE. CDR3 sequence reads: CASSSSYEQYF. The CDR3 DNA reads TGTGCCAGCAGCTCTTCCTACGAGCAGTACTTC. Full variable domain (rest looked up from reference TRBV5-8 and TRBJ2-7): EAGVTQSPTHLIKTRGQQATLRCSPISGHTSVYWYQQALGLGLQFLLWYDEGEERNRGNFPPRFSGRQFPNYSSELNVNALELEDSALYLCASSSSYEQYFGPGTRLTVT.

The chain has TRBV6-6 and TRBJ2-1; the D call may be TRBD1 or TRBD2 (5 bases each). The germline V and J ends were trimmed by 7 bases and 2 bases, with 12 bases remaining between them. This CDR3 comprises 14 residues. Looked up from germline, CDR1 is MNHNY and CDR2 is SVGAGI (reference sequence). DNA of the CDR3: TGTGCCAGCACCGGGACCCAGCCCTACAATGAGCAGTTCTTC. It is translated as CASTGTQPYNEQFF.